This T cell receptor beta chain was recovered during a study of cytomegalovirus exposure and HLA in healthy donors. Study-wide results and limits: Most TCR sequences were uncommon, yet certain public TCRs appeared in many donors. In the roughly 130 validation repertoires, a later analysis found that first-cohort TCR clusters tended to co-occur. Published work reported that the classifier diagnosed cytomegalovirus status with high specificity and sensitivity. Investigators reported 150 to 200 TCR beta chains as tied to cytomegalovirus.

Notes on this clone: What it binds is not known.

Using immunoSEQ multiplex PCR, the repertoire was profiled, and TCRdb retains in-frame clones only, with some absent. The sample gives some 160,000 clones, more than 70% of which show up once; just under 3% is in the top ten. Sequenced: PBMCs. The TCR was taken from a man aged 18 to 29 in good health and CMV-seronegative.

CDR3 coding DNA: TGCGCCAGCAGCCGTCTCTACGAGCAGTACTTC. Encoded protein: CASSRLYEQYF. The V and J genes are TRBV5-1 and TRBJ2-7; D gene uncertain. The CDR3 consists of 11 residues. Germline CDR1 is SGHRS and CDR2 is YFSETQ. V shed 4 bases and J shed 3 bases, with 5 bases lying between them.